This T cell receptor beta chain was sequenced for a study of CD8 T cells in ankylosing spondylitis. The study's findings and limits: Previous work reported some of these motif variants in the synovial fluid and blood of reactive arthritis. Matched ankylosing spondylitis synovial fluid reportedly contained a significantly enriched population of disease-linked clones. Ankylosing spondylitis blood appeared to carry a characteristic TCR beta motif of roughly eight highly homologous variants.

This clonotype has ten or more counts. Its antigen remains unknown. There are 16 residues in the CDR3. Germline CDR1 MGHRA, CDR2 YSYEKL. Trimming stripped 2 bases from V and 10 bases from J, with 20 bases between. Quantitative 5'-RACE with molecular barcodes produced the TCR beta libraries. In TCRdb, the 5' RACE reads were re-called with MiXCR into one record per CDR3 protein. The sample lists about 220,000 distinct CDR3 sequences; 7.3% were seen once. The rearrangement uses TRBV4-1 and TRBJ1-4, with a possible D match to TRBD1 (5 bases). The sample taken for sequencing was blood, either unsorted or a sorted T cell fraction (not recorded which). The sequence came from a male donor with ankylosing spondylitis. The CDR3 nucleotides are TGCGCCAGCAGCCAATTTGCCAAAAAGACAGAGGGAAAACTGTTTTTT. It is translated as CASSQFAKKTEGKLFF.